The 21 T cell receptor beta chains given below trace back to one sample, sequenced in a study of CD8 T cells in Susac syndrome. The RNA input was roughly 0.45 to 1 ug, and it was reverse transcribed with random hexamers. TCRdb re-called the immunoSEQ multiplex PCR reads with MiXCR, one entry per CDR3 protein. The data contain 180,000 or so distinct CDR3 sequences, about 95% of them singletons. Material: CD4+ T cells from PBMCs. The receptors shown here come from a human donor with multiple sclerosis.

The V call is TRBV27, the J call TRBJ2-7; tentative D call: TRBD2 (6 bases). Germline V gene data show CDR1 as MNHEY and CDR2 as SMNVEV (reference sequence). This CDR3 region has 12 residues. V lost 3 bases, J lost 11 bases, and 14 bases lay in between. The CDR3 reads CASSFQGQREYF. CDR3 sequence (DNA): TGTGCCAGCAGTTTTCAAGGGCAGCGGGAGTACTTC.

The gene calls are TRBV7-8 and TRBJ2-7, with a tentative D call TRBD1 (5 bases). V gave up 1 base and J gave up 2 bases, with 12 bases separating them. Germline CDR1 SGHVS, CDR2 FQNEAQ. This CDR3 contains 15 residues. The CDR3 loop reads CASSLVRDSTYEQYF. The CDR3 DNA reads TGTGCCAGCAGCTTAGTAAGAGACAGTACCTACGAGCAGTACTTC.

The table lists this clonotype with a count of one. The V call is TRBV15, the J call TRBJ1-5; D gene ambiguous. With 0 bases removed from V and 3 bases from J, the gap between germline ends came to 3 bases. In germline, CDR1 is LNHNV, CDR2 YYDKDF (reference sequence). CDR3 size: 13 residues. CDR3 coding DNA: TGTGCCACCAGCAGAGATCCCAATCAGCCCCAGCATTTT. Its translation is CATSRDPNQPQHF.

The gene calls are TRBV7-9 and TRBJ1-1; unclear D gene. V was clipped by 4 bases and J by 3 bases, with 15 bases between them. Germline values: CDR1 SEHNR, CDR2 FQNEAQ (reference sequence). The CDR3 is 15 residues long. CDR3: CASSSRNTPYTEAFF. The CDR3 nucleotides are TGTGCCAGCAGCTCTAGAAATACCCCATACACTGAAGCTTTCTTT.

The chain is built from TRBV30 and TRBJ2-1; D might be TRBD1 or TRBD2, each matching 5 bases. The V end was cut by 0 bases, the J end by 10 bases, with 10 bases between. This CDR3 region has 12 residues. The germline CDR1 and CDR2 sequences are GTSNPN and SVGIG (reference sequence). DNA for the CDR3: TGTGCCTGGAGTGTTGGGGGTCGGGAGCAGTTCTTC. Its translation: CAWSVGGREQFF.

The chain employs TRBV15 and TRBJ2-4; possible D gene TRBD1, 6 bases. The CDR3 loop spans 12 amino acids. Germline CDR1 LNHNV, CDR2 YYDKDF (reference sequence). Trimming removed 0 bases at V and 12 bases at J, with 9 bases between. In DNA form, the CDR3 reads TGTGCCACCAGCAGAGATCAAGGGGGTCAGTACTTC. It specifies CATSRDQGGQYF.

This rearrangement joins TRBV20-1 to TRBJ1-1; maybe TRBD1 (5 bases). The CDR3 runs to 14 residues. From germline, CDR1 is DFQATT and CDR2 SNEGSKA (reference sequence). Deletions cut 7 bases from V and 0 bases from J, with 15 bases between. DNA of the CDR3: TGCAGTGTCGACCAGGGCGGATTGAACACTGAAGCTTTCTTT. Translating it yields CSVDQGGLNTEAFF.

V usage is TRBV29-1 and J usage is TRBJ2-7; D not certain. Germline V gene data show CDR1 as SQVTM and CDR2 as ANQGSEA. The CDR3 length is 14 residues. The V end was cut by 2 bases, the J end by 5 bases, with 16 bases between. In DNA form, the CDR3 reads TGCAGCGTTGAAACTGGAAGCTCCGGGCACGAGCAGTACTTC. Translation: CSVETGSSGHEQYF.

The chain has TRBV20-1 and TRBJ1-2, with D perhaps matching TRBD1 (5 bases). V was trimmed by 5 bases and J by 5 bases, leaving 15 bases between them. CDR3 length equals 13 residues. Germline CDR1 is DFQATT and CDR2 is SNEGSKA (reference sequence). The CDR3 here is CSALGREEYGYTF. In DNA, the CDR3 is TGCAGTGCTCTCGGCAGGGAGGAGTATGGCTACACCTTC.

The chain couples TRBV20-1 to TRBJ2-5, with 15 bases that match TRBD2. Germline lookup yields CDR1 DFQATT and CDR2 SNEGSKA (reference sequence). The CDR3 covers 19 residues. J gave up 2 bases and V 0 bases, and 10 bases lay outside the gene matches. Here the CDR3 reads CSARDGGLAGGTLQETQYF. In DNA form, the CDR3 reads TGCAGTGCTAGAGATGGAGGACTAGCGGGGGGGACGTTACAAGAGACCCAGTACTTC.

The genes are TRBV12-3 or TRBV12-4 and TRBJ2-1; TRBD1 or TRBD2 may be the D gene (5 bases each). There are 15 residues in the CDR3. Trimming shortened V by 6 bases and J by 0 bases, and 12 bases separated the two germline ends. This CDR3 reads CASRAGTGSYNEQFF. CDR3 coding DNA: TGTGCCAGCAGAGCCGGGACGGGCTCCTACAATGAGCAGTTCTTC.

V and J are TRBV29-1 and TRBJ2-3, with a tentative D call TRBD2 (6 bases). Trimming left V 4 bases short and J 5 bases short, with 13 bases between. The V gene's germline CDR1 is SQVTM and CDR2 ANQGSEA. The CDR3 covers 13 residues. The CDR3 spells CSVGLGVLDTQYF. The CDR3 DNA sequence: TGCAGCGTTGGACTAGGAGTCTTAGATACGCAGTATTTT.

V is TRBV3-1 and J is TRBJ2-1; D unclear. The CDR3 is 15 amino acids. The V gene's germline CDR1 is LGHDT and CDR2 YNNKEL (reference sequence). The V gene lost 3 bases and the J gene lost 6 bases, with 15 bases spanning the gap. The CDR3 bases are TGTGCCAGCAGCCATAACGGTAACCAAGGCAATGAGCAGTTCTTC. Translation: CASSHNGNQGNEQFF.

The chain uses TRBV6-1 and TRBJ1-2, with no clear D. CDR1 and CDR2 (germline): MNHNS, SASEGT. CDR3 length equals 12 residues. V lost 4 bases to trimming and J lost 7 bases, with 10 bases between them. CDR3 in DNA: TGTGCCAGCAGTGGGGAAGGGTTTGGCTACACCTTC. It yields the protein CASSGEGFGYTF.

This CDR3 reads CASSAPSGGLYEQYF. CDR3 coding DNA: TGTGCCAGTAGTGCTCCTAGCGGGGGGCTATACGAGCAGTACTTC. This chain links TRBV19 with TRBJ2-7, with 11 bases lining up with TRBD2. In germline, CDR1 is LNHDA, CDR2 SQIVND (reference sequence). V dropped 5 bases and J dropped 4; count of bases not matched to a gene: 7. This CDR3 is 15 amino acids long.

V gene TRBV20-1 combines with J gene TRBJ1-1, with no clear D. V was pared by 3 bases and J by 1 base, with 9 bases between. Germline CDR1 and CDR2: DFQATT and SNEGSKA (reference sequence). The CDR3 consists of 13 residues. This chain's CDR3 is CSAREDGNTEAFF. The CDR3 region has the DNA TGCAGTGCTAGGGAAGACGGGAACACTGAAGCTTTCTTT.

This chain connects TRBV20-1 to TRBJ2-5; tentative D call: TRBD1 (6 bases). CDR3 length equals 13 residues. V lost 4 bases, J lost 5 bases, and 14 bases lay in between. Germline V gene data show CDR1 as DFQATT and CDR2 as SNEGSKA (reference sequence). The CDR3 DNA is TGCAGTGCTACGGGGCAGGGGCTGGAGACCCAGTACTTC. As protein: CSATGQGLETQYF.

The chain employs TRBV29-1 and TRBJ2-1; 10 nucleotides align to TRBD2. This CDR3 region has 14 residues. Trimming removed 5 bases from V and 7 bases from J; junction bases left unmatched: 8. CDR1 and CDR2 from the germline V gene are SQVTM and ANQGSEA. The CDR3 is CSVRAGGRSNEQFF. CDR3 DNA sequence: TGCAGCGTTCGAGCGGGAGGGAGGAGTAATGAGCAGTTCTTC.

V and J are TRBV5-6 and TRBJ1-2; D unresolved. The CDR3 loop spans 13 amino acids. The V end lost 4 bases, the J end lost 5 bases, and 12 bases lay between the germline ends. Germline CDR1 and CDR2: SGHDT and YYEEEE. DNA for the CDR3: TGTGCCAGCAGCAACACCGTGGGGTATGGCTACACCTTC. Protein sequence: CASSNTVGYGYTF.

The chain uses TRBV30 and TRBJ1-4, with D uncertain. Trimming stripped 4 bases from V and 4 bases from J, with 13 bases between. Germline assignment: CDR1 GTSNPN and CDR2 SVGIG (reference sequence). The CDR3 runs 14 residues. Here the CDR3 reads CAWTLTGFNEKLFF. The CDR3 DNA reads TGTGCCTGGACCTTAACCGGTTTTAATGAAAAACTGTTTTTT. Filled out from reference TRBV30 and TRBJ1-4, the complete variable domain reads SQTIHQWPATLVQPVGSPLSLECTVEGTSNPNLYWYRQAAGRGLQLLFYSVGIGQISSEVPQNLSASRPQDRQFILSSKKLLLSDSGFYLCAWTLTGFNEKLFFGSGTQLSVL.

The V and J genes are TRBV20-1 and TRBJ2-1; TRBD2 aligns across 10 bases. In germline, CDR1 is DFQATT, CDR2 SNEGSKA (reference sequence). The CDR3 runs to 15 residues. V gave up 6 bases and J gave up 7 bases; unmatched junction bases: 12. The CDR3 here is CSALRASGGKNEQFF. The CDR3 DNA is TGCAGTGCCCTCCGGGCTAGCGGGGGAAAGAATGAGCAGTTCTTC.